This record looks at one T cell receptor (beta chain) sequence and its context. J gave up 11 bases and V 3 bases, and 6 bases lay outside the gene matches. Germline lookup yields CDR1 SGDLS and CDR2 YYNGEE. The CDR3 extends over 12 amino acids. This entry comes from a study of blood T cell repertoires in COVID-19. TCRdb's table, derived via immunoSEQ multiplex PCR, lists solely in-frame clones and lacks some. In the table there are 200,000 to 250,000 clones, 70% to 85% of which are singletons. The V gene is TRBV9, the J gene TRBJ1-1, with TRBD1 identical over 8 bases. Input material: peripheral blood. The clonotype comes from a man between 45 and 60 years old with active or convalescent COVID-19. The chain's CDR3 is CASSATGEVAFF. The DNA of the CDR3 is TGTGCCAGCAGCGCGACAGGGGAGGTGGCTTTCTTT.